The sequence of this T cell receptor (beta chain) was determined in a study of blood T cell repertoires in COVID-19. V lost 0 bases to trimming and J lost 5 bases, with 7 bases between them. The CDR3 is made up of 13 amino acids. CDR1 is PRHDT, CDR2 FYEKMQ, per germline (reference sequence). Profiled with immunoSEQ multiplex PCR; TCRdb holds only in-frame clones, not every one. The data show around 160,000 clones, about 80% seen once. Participant ages covered about 18 to 89 years across approximately 25 US areas. Categorization into cohorts depended on clinical history that participants reported. Input material: PBMCs or T cells enriched from blood (not recorded which). The chain joins TRBV13 to TRBJ1-2; D gene unclear. This sequence originates from a woman in her fifties or sixties who had recovered from COVID-19. DNA for the CDR3: TGTGCCAGCAGCTTAGGACAGTCTTATGGCTACACCTTC. This gives the protein CASSLGQSYGYTF. The full variable domain, rest sourced from reference TRBV13 and TRBJ1-2, is AAGVIQSPRHLIKEKRETATLKCYPIPRHDTVYWYQQGPGQDPQFLISFYEKMQSDKGSIPDRFSAQQFSDYHSELNMSSLELGDSALYFCASSLGQSYGYTFGSGTRLTVV.